Each of the 14 T cell receptor beta chains below was sequenced from the same sample in a study of T cells in women clearing cervical HPV infection. Clones were sequenced by immunoSEQ multiplex PCR, and TCRdb holds only the in-frame ones, with some missing. The table for this sample gives 15,000 to 20,000 clones. What was sequenced was blood buffy coat. Receptors were obtained from a woman aged 18 to 75 with a cervical HPV16 infection that either progressed to CIN3+ or cleared (not recorded which).

As concerns this clone: From the germline J gene comes the end of the CDR3, since the read stops 3 residues before it. The chain couples TRBV7-6 to TRBJ1-3, with D unclear. Trimming pared 7 bases from V and 4 bases from J, leaving 14 bases between. Germline CDR1 reads SGHVS; CDR2 reads FNYEAQ. This CDR3 is built from 14 residues. The DNA read from the CDR3 is TGTGCCAGCACCGCCGGGTCTGGAGGAAACACC. Amino acids: CASTAGSGGNT. The whole CDR3 protein reads CASTAGSGGNTIYF.

Notes on this clone: The read ends 3 residues early relative to the CDR3; the germline J gene fills the gap. The V call is TRBV30, the J call TRBJ1-4, with TRBD1 matching 9 bases. From germline, CDR1 is GTSNPN and CDR2 SVGIG (reference sequence). The CDR3 loop spans 14 amino acids. The V and J ends lost 2 bases and 10 bases, in that order; junction bases with no gene match: 8. This CDR3 is CAWSTRQGEGKLFF. Incomplete CDR3 DNA: TGTGCCTGGAGTACGAGACAGGGGGAGGGAAAA.

With regard to this clone: Coverage ceases 3 residues before the CDR3 finishes, and the germline J gene fills in the end. The chain is built from TRBV30 and TRBJ2-2; 8 bases agree with TRBD1. CDR1 is GTSNPN and CDR2 is SVGIG in the germline V gene (reference sequence). CDR3 length: 17 amino acids. CDR3 DNA (partial): TGTGCCTGGAGCGAAGTCGGGACAGGCAAAGGGAATGAAAAG. This codes for CAWSEVGTGKGNEK. The entire CDR3 protein is CAWSEVGTGKGNEKLFF.

Of note for this clone: The read terminates 3 residues ahead of where the CDR3 ends, so the germline J gene completes it. The rearrangement uses TRBV2 and TRBJ2-2, with D tentatively TRBD1 (6 bases). The CDR3 runs to 16 residues. Trimming left V 6 bases short and J 6 bases short, with 20 bases between. CDR1 is SNHLY and CDR2 is FYNNEI in the germline V gene. The CDR3 reads CASSRDRSAGAGELFF. The sequenced CDR3 bases are TGTGCCAGCAGCAGAGATAGGTCTGCAGGGGCCGGGGAG. Combining the CDR3 with reference TRBV2 and TRBJ2-2 gives the whole variable domain EPEVTQTPSHQVTQMGQEVILRCVPISNHLYFYWYRQILGQKVEFLVSFYNNEISEKSEIFDDQFSVERPDGSNFTLKIRSTKLEDSAMYFCASSRDRSAGAGELFFGEGSRLTVL.

Details on this clone: Coverage ceases 3 residues before the CDR3 finishes, and the germline J gene fills in the end. The chain has TRBV5-1 and TRBJ2-2, with D perhaps matching TRBD1 (6 bases). Germline CDR1 reads SGHRS; CDR2 reads YFSETQ. This CDR3 is built from 18 residues. CDR3 in amino acids: CASSFGGTMASGANVLFF. The covered CDR3 bases are TGCGCCAGCAGCTTTGGTGGGACAATGGCCTCTGGGGCCAACGTG.

About this clone: Read data end 3 residues before the CDR3 end; the end is taken from the germline J gene. V is TRBV24-1 and J is TRBJ2-1; TRBD1 agrees at 9 bases. This CDR3 has 15 residues. Trimming took 4 bases from V and 2 from J; bases not matched to a gene: 2. Germline V gene data show CDR1 as KGHDR and CDR2 as SFDVKD. CDR3 loop: CATSEGQGTYNEQFF. Partial CDR3 DNA: TGTGCCACCAGTGAGGGACAGGGAACCTACAATGAG.

As to this clone: The sequence runs out 3 residues before the end of the CDR3; the remainder is reconstructed from the germline J gene. The V gene is TRBV19, the J gene TRBJ1-5; TRBD1 is a possible D gene (5 bases). The CDR3 spans 17 residues. V was cut by 3 bases and J by 4 bases, with 19 bases left in between. CDR1 LNHDA and CDR2 SQIVND come from the germline V gene (reference sequence). The CDR3 DNA, read in part, is TGTGCCAGTAGTATCTCCCGGGGGATCTCCCAAAATCAGCCC. It specifies CASSISRGISQNQP. The whole CDR3 sequence is CASSISRGISQNQPQHF.

With regard to this clone: The observed sequence ends 3 residues before the CDR3 terminus, with the missing tail filled in from the germline J gene. The chain carries TRBV28 and TRBJ1-5; D not resolved. Trimming took 4 bases from V and 1 from J, leaving 8 bases between them. Germline V CDR1 and CDR2: MDHEN, SYDVKM. The CDR3 runs to 14 residues. CDR3: CASSWPQSNQPQHF. The sequenced CDR3 bases are TGTGCCAGCAGTTGGCCACAGAGCAATCAGCCC.

In regard to this clone: The read stops 3 residues short of the end of the CDR3; the missing end is completed from the germline J gene. V is TRBV11-3 and J is TRBJ1-1; TRBD1 matches 8 bases. The CDR3 covers 13 residues. The germline V gene has CDR1 SGHNT and CDR2 YENEEA. V trimming: 4 bases; J trimming: 4 bases; junction bases outside the gene matches: 2. The CDR3 reads CASSSGQATEAFF. Partial CDR3 DNA: TGTGCCAGCAGCTCGGGACAGGCCACTGAA. The whole variable domain, remainder taken from reference TRBV11-3 and TRBJ1-1, is EAGVVQSPRYKIIEKKQPVAFWCNPISGHNTLYWYLQNLGQGPELLIRYENEEAVDDSQLPKDRFSAERLKGVDSTLKIQPAELGDSAVYLCASSSGQATEAFFGQGTRLTVV.

CDR3 bases read: TGCAGCGTTGACGCTAGCGGGGTATACAATGAG. Its translation is CSVDASGVYNE. The complete CDR3 sequence is CSVDASGVYNEQFF. The chain recombines TRBV29-1 with TRBJ2-1, with 9 bases fitting TRBD2. The read finishes 3 residues shy of the CDR3 end, and the germline J gene is used to complete it. The J segment lost 4 bases and the V segment lost 3 bases, leaving 4 bases of the junction unmatched. The CDR3 length is 14 residues. The germline CDR1 and CDR2 sequences are SQVTM and ANQGSEA.

Comments on this clone: The sequence runs out 3 residues before the end of the CDR3; the remainder is reconstructed from the germline J gene. The V call is TRBV7-8, the J call TRBJ1-1; unclear D gene. There are 14 residues in the CDR3. Between the trimmed V and J ends, which lost 1 base and 3 bases, there was a span of 9 bases. In germline, CDR1 is SGHVS, CDR2 FQNEAQ. CDR3 DNA (partial): TGTGCCAGCAGCTTAGACCCGGTGTACACTGAA. Amino acids: CASSLDPVYTE. In full, the CDR3 reads CASSLDPVYTEAFF.

With respect to this clone: The CDR3 is cut off 3 residues early in the read; its end comes from the germline J gene. This chain uses TRBV7-2 with TRBJ2-3; D is ambiguous. The length of the CDR3 is 14 residues. V lost 1 base to trimming and J lost 1 base, with 6 bases between them. CDR1 SGHTA and CDR2 FQGNSA come from the germline V gene. CDR3 DNA (partial): TGTGCCAGCAGCTTAGGCGTAGGCACAGATACG. It codes for CASSLGVGTDT. The whole CDR3 is CASSLGVGTDTQYF.

A note on this clone: The read ends 3 residues shy of where the CDR3 ends; the end is completed using the germline J gene. The genes are TRBV5-1 and TRBJ2-1, with 8 bases fitting TRBD2. Unmatched junction bases numbered 3, after V lost 4 bases and J lost 0 bases. The CDR3 totals 15 residues. In germline, CDR1 is SGHRS, CDR2 YFSETQ. This CDR3 is CASSDGTSSYNEQFF. The CDR3 bases that were read are TGCGCCAGCAGCGACGGGACTAGCTCCTACAATGAG.

Turning to this clone: Sequencing ends 3 residues short of the CDR3 end; the germline J gene provides the rest. The chain carries TRBV20-1 and TRBJ1-1; TRBD1 agrees at 10 bases. Per germline, CDR1 DFQATT and CDR2 SNEGSKA (reference sequence). With 6 bases clipped from V and 2 bases from J, the junction kept 12 bases outside the gene matches. This CDR3 has 16 residues. The CDR3 sequence is CSAAPGQGIGNTEAFF. The DNA read from the CDR3 is TGCAGTGCAGCACCGGGACAGGGGATCGGAAACACTGAA.